The 30 T cell receptor beta chains below were found in one sample sequenced in a study of identical twins listed by TCRdb under 2016. Preparation of the library involved 5' RACE. TCRdb shows the sequencer as Illumina HiSeq 2000. TCRdb applied fastp at Q25 and MiXCR to the public reads, then kept only in-frame beta chains. Every entry covers one CDR3 protein and lists the most common genes and DNA from its rows. The sample includes some 560,000 distinct CDR3 sequences, with 9.6% observed a single time. Approximately 3% of the sample lies in the top ten. The data also belong to a second study, concerning yellow fever vaccine responses in identical twins.

Sequenced material: PBMCs. The receptors were gathered from a woman under 30 in good health.

There are a few counts of this clonotype. The J gene is TRBJ2-1, the V gene TRBV7-9; unclear D gene. Germline V gene data show CDR1 as SEHNR and CDR2 as FQNEAQ (reference sequence). Between the trimmed V and J ends, which lost 5 bases and 3 bases, there was a span of 17 bases. This CDR3 has 16 residues. The CDR3, as DNA: TGTGCCAGCAGCCCGCTCCTGACTCCAATCTACAATGAGCAGTTCTTC. This translates into CASSPLLTPIYNEQFF.

The chain is built from TRBV5-1 and TRBJ2-2; D might be TRBD1 (6 bases). CDR1 is SGHRS and CDR2 is YFSETQ in the germline V gene. V gave up 2 bases and J gave up 6 bases, with 11 bases separating them. The CDR3 length is 14 residues. Here the CDR3 reads CASSFGGAAGELFF. The CDR3, as DNA: TGCGCCAGCAGCTTTGGGGGCGCGGCCGGGGAGCTGTTTTTT.

This clonotype was counted many times. The chain combines TRBV20-1 with TRBJ2-7; the match to TRBD1 covers 10 bases. CDR1 DFQATT and CDR2 SNEGSKA come from the germline V gene (reference sequence). The CDR3 runs to 16 residues. Trimming removed 2 bases from V and 3 bases from J; junction bases left unmatched: 10. The CDR3 is CSARTPTGGDNYEQYF. CDR3 nucleotides: TGCAGTGCTAGAACACCGACAGGGGGCGATAACTACGAGCAGTACTTC.

The chain recombines TRBV5-1 with TRBJ2-3; TRBD1 agrees at 7 bases. V shed 3 bases and J 6 bases; nucleotides not matched to a gene: 4. Germline assignment: CDR1 SGHRS and CDR2 YFSETQ. The CDR3 contains 13 residues. The CDR3 loop is CASSYRGEDTQYF. Here the CDR3 DNA reads TGCGCCAGCAGCTACAGGGGCGAGGATACGCAGTATTTT.

This clonotype was detected many times. V usage is TRBV3-1 and J usage is TRBJ1-6, with a tentative D call TRBD1 (5 bases). Germline V CDR1 and CDR2: LGHDT, YNNKEL (reference sequence). The CDR3 loop spans 15 amino acids. V was pared by 5 bases and J by 7 bases, with 15 bases between. The CDR3 sequence: CASSTVDSPNSPLHF. In nucleotides, the CDR3 is TGTGCCAGCAGCACCGTCGACAGCCCGAATTCACCCCTCCACTTT.

This clonotype was counted between two and nine times. The chain is built from TRBV28 and TRBJ2-5, with D maybe TRBD2 (6 bases). The germline gives CDR1 MDHEN, CDR2 SYDVKM. The CDR3 is 15 amino acids. The V gene lost 2 bases and the J gene lost 5 bases, with 15 bases spanning the gap. CDR3 sequence reads: CASSLAGMGVETQYF. CDR3 coding DNA: TGTGCCAGCAGTTTAGCGGGGATGGGGGTGGAGACCCAGTACTTC.

The table lists this clonotype with many counts. This chain connects TRBV3-1 to TRBJ2-7, with D unclear. V lost 2 bases and J lost 2, with 10 bases in between. The CDR3 length is 14 residues. Germline V gene lookup returns CDR1 LGHDT and CDR2 YNNKEL (reference sequence). CDR3 in amino acids: CASSQSINTYEQYF. CDR3 nucleotide sequence: TGTGCCAGCAGCCAATCTATCAACACCTACGAGCAGTACTTC.

This clonotype was detected a few times. V is TRBV9 and J is TRBJ2-7, with a tentative D call TRBD2 (5 bases). Germline CDR1 SGDLS, CDR2 YYNGEE. V lost 4 bases to trimming and J lost 1 base, with 15 bases between them. This CDR3 region has 15 residues. CDR3 sequence (DNA): TGTGCCAGCAGCCCCCATCGGAGGCCGTCCTACGAGCAGTACTTC. Its translation: CASSPHRRPSYEQYF. Full variable domain (rest looked up from reference TRBV9 and TRBJ2-7): DSGVTQTPKHLITATGQRVTLRCSPRSGDLSVYWYQQSLDQGLQFLIQYYNGEERAKGNILERFSAQQFPDLHSELNLSSLELGDSALYFCASSPHRRPSYEQYFGPGTRLTVT.

Many counts were recorded for this clonotype. V is TRBV29-1 and J is TRBJ2-6, with a tentative D call TRBD2 (6 bases). V was cut by 5 bases and J by 0 bases, with 17 bases left in between. The CDR3 is 17 residues long. Germline V gives CDR1 SQVTM, CDR2 ANQGSEA. The CDR3 region has the DNA TGCAGCGTTTGGATGGGTTTCGGGAGCTCTGGGGCCAACGTCCTGACTTTC. It is translated as CSVWMGFGSSGANVLTF.

This clonotype was seen only once. The chain is built from TRBV7-3 and TRBJ2-1; D unclear. CDR3 length: 12 amino acids. The germline V gene encodes CDR1 SGHTA and CDR2 FQGTGA. Between the trimmed V and J ends, which lost 5 bases and 9 bases, there was a span of 11 bases. The CDR3 sequence is CASSPLGPEQFF. As DNA, the CDR3 is TGTGCCAGCAGCCCCCTAGGACCTGAGCAGTTCTTC.

This clonotype occurred a few times. The CDR3 DNA sequence: TGTGCCAGCTCACCAGCCCAACTAGGGGGGTACGAGCAGTACTTC. Protein product: CASSPAQLGGYEQYF. V is TRBV18 and J is TRBJ2-7; D tentatively reads TRBD1 or TRBD2 (6 bases each). V lost 2 bases, J lost 4 bases, and 15 bases lay in between. CDR1 is KGHSH and CDR2 is LQKENI in the germline V gene. There are 15 residues in the CDR3.

The chain uses TRBV20-1 and TRBJ2-3; 9 bases match TRBD2. This CDR3 has 16 amino acids. After removal of 2 bases from V and 2 bases from J, the junction contained 8 bases not matched to a gene. Germline-derived CDR1 and CDR2 are DFQATT and SNEGSKA (reference sequence). The DNA for the CDR3 is TGCAGTGCTAGACCACTCCTAGCGGGACCCACAGATACGCAGTATTTT. Translation: CSARPLLAGPTDTQYF.

This clonotype was seen repeatedly, ten times or more. V is TRBV7-6 and J is TRBJ2-7; 8 nucleotides line up with TRBD2. The germline gives CDR1 SGHVS, CDR2 FNYEAQ. V was clipped by 0 bases and J by 4 bases; unmatched bases: 5. CDR3 length: 15 residues. DNA for the CDR3: TGTGCCAGCAGCTTAGCTTTAGCGGGGATTTACGAGCAGTACTTC. This sequence encodes CASSLALAGIYEQYF.

This clonotype was seen more than once but under ten times. The J gene is TRBJ2-1, the V gene TRBV15; D is unclear. The germline CDR1 and CDR2 sequences are LNHNV and YYDKDF (reference sequence). This CDR3 has 13 amino acids. The V end was cut by 3 bases, the J end by 3 bases, with 6 bases between. The chain's CDR3 is CATSREDYNEQFF. CDR3 in DNA: TGTGCCACCAGCAGGGAAGACTACAATGAGCAGTTCTTC.

Ten or more counts support this clonotype. At one of its ends the junction is not consistent with the germline gene, which may arise from a read error. The chain joins TRBV7-7 to TRBJ2-1; D gene ambiguous. CDR3 length: 13 residues. The germline gives CDR1 SSHAT, CDR2 FNYEAQ (reference sequence). CDR3 DNA sequence: TGTGCTAGCAGCTTATCTCTCTACAATGAGCAGTTCTTC. Translating it yields CASSLSLYNEQFF.

This clonotype came up many times. V usage is TRBV5-1 and J usage is TRBJ2-1; 8 bases fit TRBD2. The CDR3 extends over 15 amino acids. Per germline, CDR1 SGHRS and CDR2 YFSETQ. The J segment lost 3 bases and the V segment lost 4 bases, leaving 6 bases of the junction unmatched. The CDR3 spells CASSQRGGDYNEQFF. Written as DNA, the CDR3 is TGCGCCAGCAGCCAACGGGGGGGGGACTACAATGAGCAGTTCTTC.

This clonotype was picked up many times. The gene calls are TRBV19 and TRBJ1-4, with no clear D. The V end lost 4 bases, the J end lost 0 bases, and 9 bases lay between the germline ends. The CDR3 runs to 15 residues. In germline, CDR1 is LNHDA, CDR2 SQIVND (reference sequence). This CDR3 reads CASSTLQSTNEKLFF. CDR3 in DNA: TGTGCCAGTAGTACCCTACAGTCAACTAATGAAAAACTGTTTTTT.

This clonotype occurred many times. The rearrangement joins TRBV6-1 to TRBJ2-7; 10 bases align to TRBD2. Trimming at V came to 5 bases and at J to 5 bases, leaving 12 bases not matched to a gene. The CDR3 covers 16 residues. Germline lookup yields CDR1 MNHNS and CDR2 SASEGT. Here the CDR3 reads CASSQQAGGPLDEQYF. For the CDR3, the DNA is TGTGCCAGCAGTCAACAAGCGGGGGGGCCACTTGACGAGCAGTACTTC.

The chain links TRBV30 to TRBJ2-3; 11 bases map to TRBD2. With V trimmed by 2 bases and J by 4 bases, 5 bases remained unmatched. Germline-derived CDR1 and CDR2 are GTSNPN and SVGIG (reference sequence). The length of the CDR3 is 15 residues. CDR3 in amino acids: CAWSPLAGGSDTQYF. The CDR3 DNA is TGTGCCTGGAGTCCTCTAGCGGGAGGATCAGATACGCAGTATTTT.

This sequence joins TRBV13 and TRBJ1-2, with 9 bases fitting TRBD1. Germline V gene lookup returns CDR1 PRHDT and CDR2 FYEKMQ (reference sequence). J was trimmed by 4 bases and V by 6 bases; bases with no gene match: 9. This CDR3 contains 15 residues. CDR3 in DNA: TGTGCCAGCAGTCTGACAGGGGGACAACTCTATGGCTACACCTTC. This gives the protein CASSLTGGQLYGYTF.

This clonotype was counted ten times or more. CDR3 sequence: CSARDRTSYNEQFF. DNA for the CDR3: TGCAGTGCTAGAGATAGGACTAGTTACAATGAGCAGTTCTTC. The chain employs TRBV20-1 and TRBJ2-1; 7 nucleotides agree with TRBD2. Germline values: CDR1 DFQATT, CDR2 SNEGSKA (reference sequence). V dropped 0 bases and J dropped 4; count of bases not matched to a gene: 3. The CDR3 loop spans 14 amino acids.

The rearrangement joins TRBV7-8 to TRBJ2-3; the match to TRBD2 covers 8 bases. The junction had 8 bases not matched to a gene; V was cut back by 6 bases and J by 3 bases. Germline V gives CDR1 SGHVS, CDR2 FQNEAQ. The CDR3 covers 15 residues. In DNA, the CDR3 is TGTGCCAGCAGGCGGGGGGCGGGGGTGACAGATACGCAGTATTTT. As protein: CASRRGAGVTDTQYF.

The chain links TRBV29-1 to TRBJ2-7, with D perhaps matching TRBD1 (6 bases). CDR3 length: 12 amino acids. V was clipped by 7 bases and J by 6 bases, with 16 bases between them. Germline loops: CDR1 SQVTM, CDR2 ANQGSEA. The CDR3 region is CSANQGPGEQYF. CDR3 nucleotides: TGCAGCGCAAACCAGGGGCCGGGCGAGCAGTACTTC.

Ten or more counts support this clonotype. The rearrangement joins TRBV3-1 to TRBJ2-1; D remains unclear. This CDR3 region has 13 residues. Trimming cost V 5 bases and J 4 bases, with 9 bases left between them. CDR1 is LGHDT, CDR2 YNNKEL, per germline (reference sequence). This CDR3 is CASSTGYYNEQFF. CDR3 sequence (DNA): TGTGCCAGCAGCACCGGGTATTACAATGAGCAGTTCTTC.

This clonotype has a count of ten or more. The chain carries TRBV14 and TRBJ1-6; D is possibly TRBD1 (5 bases). Germline CDR1 is SGHDN and CDR2 is FVKESK. V was cut by 4 bases and J by 14 bases, with 18 bases left in between. The CDR3 runs 14 residues. The CDR3 nucleotides are TGTGCCAGCAGCCTGGGGACCGCTGTGGTGTCCCTCCACTTT. This encodes CASSLGTAVVSLHF.

This clonotype was observed a handful of times. The chain couples TRBV20-1 to TRBJ2-3; D uncertain. From germline, CDR1 is DFQATT and CDR2 SNEGSKA (reference sequence). V was cut by 5 bases and J by 6 bases, with 15 bases left in between. The CDR3 contains 13 residues. CDR3 sequence reads: CSAPFGPRDTQYF. The CDR3 DNA reads TGCAGTGCTCCTTTTGGCCCCCGTGATACGCAGTATTTT.

The chain uses TRBV6-5 and TRBJ1-1; D unresolved. Trimming cost V 2 bases and J 7 bases, with 17 bases left between them. The CDR3 sequence is 15 residues long. Germline loops: CDR1 MNHEY, CDR2 SVGAGI. CDR3 protein: CASSYTSANRGEAFF. As DNA, the CDR3 is TGTGCCAGCAGTTACACGTCAGCTAATCGGGGTGAAGCTTTCTTT.

This clonotype was seen many times. The chain carries TRBV5-1 and TRBJ2-3; 13 bases agree with TRBD2. Germline assignment: CDR1 SGHRS and CDR2 YFSETQ. The CDR3 totals 15 residues. With 4 bases clipped from V and 4 bases from J, the junction kept 3 bases outside the gene matches. CDR3 coding DNA: TGCGCCAGCAGCCCGGGACTAGCGGGGTCAGATACGCAGTATTTT. It translates to CASSPGLAGSDTQYF.

The chain carries TRBV27 and TRBJ2-7; tentatively, D is TRBD1 or TRBD2 (5 bases each). CDR3 length: 14 amino acids. In germline, CDR1 is MNHEY, CDR2 SMNVEV (reference sequence). V was trimmed by 5 bases and J by 4 bases, leaving 15 bases between them. The CDR3 region is CASSLDKGTYEQYF. The CDR3 region has the DNA TGTGCCAGCAGTCTGGACAAAGGGACGTACGAGCAGTACTTC.

This clonotype has a count of ten or more. This chain joins TRBV20-1 and TRBJ2-2; 7 nucleotides agree with TRBD1. Per germline, CDR1 DFQATT and CDR2 SNEGSKA (reference sequence). This CDR3 region has 14 residues. Trimming took 4 bases from V and 0 from J; bases not matched to a gene: 2. CDR3 nucleotide sequence: TGCAGTGCTACCACAGGGGCGAACACCGGGGAGCTGTTTTTT. Translation: CSATTGANTGELFF.